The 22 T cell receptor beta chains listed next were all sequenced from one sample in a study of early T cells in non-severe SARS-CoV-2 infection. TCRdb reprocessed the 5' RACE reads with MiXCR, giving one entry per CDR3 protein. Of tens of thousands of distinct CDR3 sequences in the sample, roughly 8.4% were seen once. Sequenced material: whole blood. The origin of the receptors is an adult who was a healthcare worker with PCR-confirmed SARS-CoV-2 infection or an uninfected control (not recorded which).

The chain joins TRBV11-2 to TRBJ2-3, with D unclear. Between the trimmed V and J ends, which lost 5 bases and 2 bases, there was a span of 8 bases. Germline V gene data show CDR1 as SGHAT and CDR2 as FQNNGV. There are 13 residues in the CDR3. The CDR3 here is CASSPGLTDTQYF. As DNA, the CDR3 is TGTGCCAGCAGCCCCGGGCTCACAGATACGCAGTATTTT.

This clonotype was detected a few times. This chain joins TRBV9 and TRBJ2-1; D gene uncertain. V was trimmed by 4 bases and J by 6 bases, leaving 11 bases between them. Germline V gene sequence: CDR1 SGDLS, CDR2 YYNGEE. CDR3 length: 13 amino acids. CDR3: CASSLHRSNEQFF. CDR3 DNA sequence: TGTGCCAGCAGCCTGCACCGATCCAATGAGCAGTTCTTC.

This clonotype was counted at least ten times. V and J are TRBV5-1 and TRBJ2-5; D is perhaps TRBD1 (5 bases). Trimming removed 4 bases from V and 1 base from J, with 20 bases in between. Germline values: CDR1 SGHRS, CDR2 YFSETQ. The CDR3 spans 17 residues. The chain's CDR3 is CASSPTPPTASQETQYF. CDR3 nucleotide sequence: TGCGCCAGCAGCCCTACTCCACCGACAGCGTCCCAAGAGACCCAGTACTTC.

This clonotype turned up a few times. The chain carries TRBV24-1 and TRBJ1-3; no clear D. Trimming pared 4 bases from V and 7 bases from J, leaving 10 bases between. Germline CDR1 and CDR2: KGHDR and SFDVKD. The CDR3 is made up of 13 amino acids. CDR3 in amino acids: CATSDPPGNTIYF. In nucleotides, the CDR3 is TGTGCCACCAGTGACCCGCCGGGGAACACCATATATTTT.

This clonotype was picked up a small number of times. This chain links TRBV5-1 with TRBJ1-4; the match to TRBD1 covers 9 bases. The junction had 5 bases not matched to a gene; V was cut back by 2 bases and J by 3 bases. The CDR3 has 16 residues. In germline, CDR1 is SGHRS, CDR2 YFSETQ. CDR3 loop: CASSLSGQGSNEKLFF. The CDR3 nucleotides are TGCGCCAGCAGCTTATCGGGACAGGGATCTAATGAAAAACTGTTTTTT.

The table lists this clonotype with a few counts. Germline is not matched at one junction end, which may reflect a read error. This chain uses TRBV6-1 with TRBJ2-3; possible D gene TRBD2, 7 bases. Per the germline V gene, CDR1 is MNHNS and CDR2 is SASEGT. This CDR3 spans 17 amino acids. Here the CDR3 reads CASSPGEGLALTHTQYF. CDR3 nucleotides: TGTGCCAGCAGTCCAGGGGAGGGGTTAGCCCTCACACATACGCAGTATTTT.

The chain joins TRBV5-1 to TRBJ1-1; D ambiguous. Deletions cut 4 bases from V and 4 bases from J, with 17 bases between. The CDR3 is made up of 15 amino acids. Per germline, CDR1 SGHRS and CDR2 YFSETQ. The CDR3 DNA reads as TGCGCCAGCAGCGCAAACGGAGTCATCAGCACTGAAGCTTTCTTT. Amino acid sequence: CASSANGVISTEAFF.

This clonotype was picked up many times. As DNA, the CDR3 is TGTGCCAGCAGCTTCGCCGTAGCGGGAAGTCGCAATGAGCAGTTCTTC. It translates to CASSFAVAGSRNEQFF. The V gene is TRBV7-8, the J gene TRBJ2-1; the match to TRBD2 covers 8 bases. V lost 3 bases, J lost 6 bases, and 10 bases stayed unmatched. CDR3 length equals 16 residues. CDR1 SGHVS and CDR2 FQNEAQ come from the germline V gene.

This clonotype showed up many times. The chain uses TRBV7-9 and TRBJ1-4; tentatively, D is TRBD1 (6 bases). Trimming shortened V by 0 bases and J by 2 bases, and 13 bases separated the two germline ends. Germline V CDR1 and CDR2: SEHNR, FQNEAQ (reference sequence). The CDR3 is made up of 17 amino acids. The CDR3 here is CASSLAPRGPTNEKLFF. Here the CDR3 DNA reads TGTGCCAGCAGCTTAGCCCCCCGGGGGCCGACTAATGAAAAACTGTTTTTT.

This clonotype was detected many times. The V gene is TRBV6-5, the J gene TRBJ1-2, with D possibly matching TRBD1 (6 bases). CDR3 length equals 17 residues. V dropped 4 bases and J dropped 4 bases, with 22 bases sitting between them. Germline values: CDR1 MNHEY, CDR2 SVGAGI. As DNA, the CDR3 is TGTGCCAGCAGTTCCCTCGGGGAGACAGGACGGGGCTATGGCTACACCTTC. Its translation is CASSSLGETGRGYGYTF.

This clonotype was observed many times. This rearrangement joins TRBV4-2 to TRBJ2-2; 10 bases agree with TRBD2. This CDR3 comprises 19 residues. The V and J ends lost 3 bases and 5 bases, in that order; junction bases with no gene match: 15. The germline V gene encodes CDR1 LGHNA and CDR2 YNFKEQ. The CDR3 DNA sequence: TGTGCCAGCAGCCAGGAGGTGGTAGCGGGAGGACTGGGGACCGGGGAGCTGTTTTTT. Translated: CASSQEVVAGGLGTGELFF.

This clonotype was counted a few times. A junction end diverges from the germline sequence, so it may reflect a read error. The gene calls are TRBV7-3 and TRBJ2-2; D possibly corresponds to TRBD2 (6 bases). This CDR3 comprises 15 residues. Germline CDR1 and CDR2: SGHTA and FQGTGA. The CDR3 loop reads CASSFGGGSTEELFF. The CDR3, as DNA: TGTGCCAGCAGCTTCGGGGGTGGGAGCACCGAGGAGCTGTTTTTT.

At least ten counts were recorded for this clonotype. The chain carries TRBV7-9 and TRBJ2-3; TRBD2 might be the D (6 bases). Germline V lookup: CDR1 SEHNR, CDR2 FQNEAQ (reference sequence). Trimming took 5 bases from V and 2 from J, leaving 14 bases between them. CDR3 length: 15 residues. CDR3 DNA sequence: TGTGCCAGCAGCATATCGTGGGACTTCACAGATACGCAGTATTTT. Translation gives CASSISWDFTDTQYF.

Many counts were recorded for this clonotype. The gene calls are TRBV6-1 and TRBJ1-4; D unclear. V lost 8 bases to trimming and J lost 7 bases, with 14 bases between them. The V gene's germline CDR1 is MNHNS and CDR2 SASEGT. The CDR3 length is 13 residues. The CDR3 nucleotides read TGTGCCAGCGAATGGGGTGATGGTGAAAAACTGTTTTTT. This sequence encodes CASEWGDGEKLFF.

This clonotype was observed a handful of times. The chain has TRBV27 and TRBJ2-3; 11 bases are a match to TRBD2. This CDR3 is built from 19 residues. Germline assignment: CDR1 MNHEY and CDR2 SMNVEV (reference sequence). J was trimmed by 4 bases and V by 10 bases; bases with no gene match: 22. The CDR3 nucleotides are TGTGCCACCGGTATGGTCAGGACTAGCGGGTCCTTGGGGGCAGATACGCAGTATTTT. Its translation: CATGMVRTSGSLGADTQYF.

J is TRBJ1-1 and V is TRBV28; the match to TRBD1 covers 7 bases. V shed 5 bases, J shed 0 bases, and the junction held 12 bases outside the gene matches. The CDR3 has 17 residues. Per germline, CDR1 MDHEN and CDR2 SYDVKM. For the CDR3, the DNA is TGTGCCAGCAGTCTTCCACAGGGGAACTTGTTGAACACTGAAGCTTTCTTT. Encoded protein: CASSLPQGNLLNTEAFF.

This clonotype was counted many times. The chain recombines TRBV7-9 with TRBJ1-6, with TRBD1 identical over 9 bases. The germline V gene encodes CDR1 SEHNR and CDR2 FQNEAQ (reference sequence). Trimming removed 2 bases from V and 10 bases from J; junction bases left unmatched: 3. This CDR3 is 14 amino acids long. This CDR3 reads CASSLWDRASPLHF. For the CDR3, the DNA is TGTGCCAGCAGCTTATGGGACAGGGCCTCACCCCTCCACTTT. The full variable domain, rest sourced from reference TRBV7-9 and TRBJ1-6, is DTGVSQNPRHKITKRGQNVTFRCDPISEHNRLYWYRQTLGQGPEFLTYFQNEAQLEKSRLLSDRFSAERPKGSFSTLEIQRTEQGDSAMYLCASSLWDRASPLHFGNGTRLTVT.

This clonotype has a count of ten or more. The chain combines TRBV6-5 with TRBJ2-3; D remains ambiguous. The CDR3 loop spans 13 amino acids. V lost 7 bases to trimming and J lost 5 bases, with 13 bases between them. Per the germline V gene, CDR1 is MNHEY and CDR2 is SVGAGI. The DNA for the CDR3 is TGTGCCAGCACCCAAAGTGGCGGAGATACGCAGTATTTT. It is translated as CASTQSGGDTQYF.

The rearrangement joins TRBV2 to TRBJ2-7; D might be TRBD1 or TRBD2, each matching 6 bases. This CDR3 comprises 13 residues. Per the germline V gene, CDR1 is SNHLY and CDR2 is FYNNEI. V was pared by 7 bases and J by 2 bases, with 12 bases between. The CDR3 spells CASKGGETYEQYF. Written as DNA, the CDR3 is TGTGCCAGCAAGGGGGGTGAGACCTACGAGCAGTACTTC.

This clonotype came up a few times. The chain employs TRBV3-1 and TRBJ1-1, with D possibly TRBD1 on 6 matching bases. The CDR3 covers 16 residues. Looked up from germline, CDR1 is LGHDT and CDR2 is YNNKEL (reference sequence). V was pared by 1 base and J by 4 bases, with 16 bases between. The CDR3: CASSQVGSQGSTEAFF. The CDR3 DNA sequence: TGTGCCAGCAGCCAAGTTGGGAGCCAGGGGAGCACTGAAGCTTTCTTT.

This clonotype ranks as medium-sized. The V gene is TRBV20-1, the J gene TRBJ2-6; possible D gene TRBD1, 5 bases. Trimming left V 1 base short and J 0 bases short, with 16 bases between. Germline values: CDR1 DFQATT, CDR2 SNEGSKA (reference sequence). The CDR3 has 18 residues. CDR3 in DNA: TGCAGTGCTAGAGGACAGATCAGTTTTACCTCTGGGGCCAACGTCCTGACTTTC. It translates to CSARGQISFTSGANVLTF.

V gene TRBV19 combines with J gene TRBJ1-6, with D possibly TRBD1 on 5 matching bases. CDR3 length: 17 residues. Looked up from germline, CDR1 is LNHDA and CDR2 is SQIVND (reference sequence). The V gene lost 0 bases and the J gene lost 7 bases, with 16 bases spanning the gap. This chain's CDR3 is CASSIDQPAGSNSPLHF. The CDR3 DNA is TGTGCCAGTAGTATAGATCAACCAGCAGGGTCGAATTCACCCCTCCACTTT.